This entry lists 22 T cell receptor beta chains sequenced from one sample in a study of CD8 T cells in Susac syndrome. cDNA came from approximately 0.5 to 1 ug RNA primed by random hexamers. TCRdb itself ran the immunoSEQ multiplex PCR reads through MiXCR, one entry per CDR3 protein. The data show about 430,000 distinct CDR3 sequences, with 85% seen just once and approximately 0.12% held by the top ten. What was sequenced was CD8+ T cells from PBMCs. These receptors all stem from a human donor with multiple sclerosis.

The genes are TRBV7-9 and TRBJ2-5; 7 nucleotides line up with TRBD1. The germline V gene has CDR1 SEHNR and CDR2 FQNEAQ (reference sequence). This CDR3 is 17 amino acids long. V was clipped by 10 bases and J by 2 bases; unmatched bases: 19. CDR3 nucleotide sequence: TGTGCCACCCGTGGGCTTTCACGGACAGGATTACAAGAGACCCAGTACTTC. Protein product: CATRGLSRTGLQETQYF.

This chain joins TRBV6-2 or TRBV6-3 and TRBJ1-5; D is ambiguous. CDR1 and CDR2 from the germline V gene are MNHEY and SVGEGT. CDR3 size: 15 residues. Trimming pared 2 bases from V and 0 bases from J, leaving 8 bases between. The CDR3 region has the DNA TGTGCCAGCAGTTACAACGACGGTAGCAATCAGCCCCAGCATTTT. This codes for CASSYNDGSNQPQHF.

Concerning this clonotype: The junction shows a germline mismatch at one end, possibly a read error. The rearrangement links TRBV4-1 to TRBJ1-5; D is ambiguous. This CDR3 region has 15 residues. Per germline, CDR1 MGHRA and CDR2 YSYEKL. The CDR3 DNA is TGCGCAAGCAGCCAAGATGGGTTGGGATCTCAGCCCCAGCATTTT. It translates to CASSQDGLGSQPQHF.

Concerning this clonotype: The junction differs from germline at one of its ends, possibly a read error. The chain uses TRBV3-1 and TRBJ2-5, with D perhaps TRBD1 or TRBD2 (5 bases each). CDR1 and CDR2 from the germline V gene are LGHDT and YNNKEL (reference sequence). The CDR3 spans 15 residues. The CDR3 reads CASSQDEGSQEPQYF. CDR3 DNA sequence: TGTGCCAGCAGCCAAGATGAGGGGTCTCAAGAGCCCCAGTACTTC.

The V gene is TRBV6-1, the J gene TRBJ2-7; 9 bases align to TRBD1. V was pared by 5 bases and J by 0 bases, with 8 bases of the junction left unmatched. CDR3 length: 16 amino acids. CDR1 and CDR2 from the germline V gene are MNHNS and SASEGT. CDR3 in amino acids: CASSTAQGQGSYEQYF. As DNA, the CDR3 is TGTGCCAGCAGTACAGCACAGGGACAGGGCTCCTACGAGCAGTACTTC.

This chain links TRBV29-1 with TRBJ2-7; 8 nucleotides agree with TRBD2. The germline gives CDR1 SQVTM, CDR2 ANQGSEA. The CDR3 runs to 12 residues. V dropped 7 bases and J dropped 0; count of bases not matched to a gene: 2. The CDR3, as DNA: TGCAGCGCGGGAGGGAGCTCCTACGAGCAGTACTTC. This sequence encodes CSAGGSSYEQYF.

The chain carries TRBV4-1 and TRBJ2-3; unclear D gene. V lost 1 base and J lost 2, with 10 bases in between. Germline V gives CDR1 MGHRA, CDR2 YSYEKL. The CDR3 runs 15 residues. CDR3 region: CASSQVGVPTDTQYF. The CDR3 nucleotides read TGCGCCAGCAGCCAAGTTGGAGTACCCACAGATACGCAGTATTTT.

J is TRBJ2-7 and V is TRBV27, with D tentatively TRBD1 (6 bases). The CDR3 sequence is 14 residues long. Germline CDR1 is MNHEY and CDR2 is SMNVEV (reference sequence). The V and J ends lost 5 bases and 2 bases respectively, with 13 bases between them. This CDR3 is CASSGTSPPYEQYF. In nucleotides, the CDR3 is TGTGCCAGCAGTGGGACAAGCCCACCCTACGAGCAGTACTTC.

The chain employs TRBV4-1 and TRBJ2-1; a weak D match, TRBD2 (6 bases). Trimming removed 1 base from V and 2 bases from J, with 12 bases in between. This CDR3 region has 16 residues. Germline V gives CDR1 MGHRA, CDR2 YSYEKL. This chain's CDR3 is CASSQGGGSPYNEQFF. DNA of the CDR3: TGCGCCAGCAGCCAAGGTGGAGGGAGCCCCTACAATGAGCAGTTCTTC.

The genes are TRBV7-9 and TRBJ1-1; 7 positions match TRBD1. Unmatched junction bases numbered 10, after V lost 4 bases and J lost 5 bases. The CDR3 extends over 15 amino acids. CDR1 SEHNR and CDR2 FQNEAQ come from the germline V gene (reference sequence). CDR3 sequence reads: CASSSTPEGATEAFF. The DNA for the CDR3 is TGTGCCAGCAGCTCTACACCGGAGGGGGCTACTGAAGCTTTCTTT. Supplemented by reference TRBV7-9 and TRBJ1-1, the full variable domain reads DTGVSQNPRHKITKRGQNVTFRCDPISEHNRLYWYRQTLGQGPEFLTYFQNEAQLEKSRLLSDRFSAERPKGSFSTLEIQRTEQGDSAMYLCASSSTPEGATEAFFGQGTRLTVV.

The CDR3 DNA follows: TGTGCCAGCAGTGAGGGGCAGGAGAGCACTGAAGCTTTCTTT. Protein: CASSEGQESTEAFF. J is TRBJ1-1 and V is TRBV6-1; weak D call: TRBD1 (5 bases). With 3 bases removed from V and 4 bases from J, the gap between germline ends came to 12 bases. Germline V CDR1 and CDR2: MNHNS, SASEGT. The CDR3 length is 14 residues.

The V gene is TRBV28, the J gene TRBJ1-3; D not resolved. V lost 2 bases, J lost 2 bases, and 10 bases lay in between. Per germline, CDR1 MDHEN and CDR2 SYDVKM. The CDR3 consists of 15 residues. The CDR3 sequence: CASSLGSGTGNTIYF. Written as DNA, the CDR3 is TGTGCCAGCAGTTTAGGGTCGGGAACTGGAAACACCATATATTTT.

This chain joins TRBV5-6 and TRBJ2-1, with D tentatively TRBD2 (6 bases). Deletions cut 5 bases from V and 0 bases from J, with 12 bases between. The CDR3 spans 15 residues. Per germline, CDR1 SGHDT and CDR2 YYEEEE. The CDR3 sequence: CASRRGRVSYNEQFF. The CDR3 DNA reads TGTGCCAGCAGGCGGGGCAGGGTCTCCTACAATGAGCAGTTCTTC.

The chain employs TRBV28 and TRBJ1-1; 8 bases agree with TRBD1. The CDR3 runs to 15 residues. V gave up 6 bases and J gave up 6 bases; unmatched junction bases: 12. Germline V CDR1 and CDR2: MDHEN, SYDVKM. CDR3 coding DNA: TGTGCCAGCAGGGCCCCAGGGGGCCCTAAGCCTGAAGCTTTCTTT. It codes for CASRAPGGPKPEAFF.

V is TRBV20-1 and J is TRBJ2-1; 7 nucleotides align to TRBD2. This CDR3 comprises 16 residues. CDR1 DFQATT and CDR2 SNEGSKA come from the germline V gene (reference sequence). Trimming cost V 0 bases and J 7 bases; bases outside gene matches: 12. The CDR3 DNA reads TGCAGTGCTAGAGATAGCCGGCGGGAGCTGGATAATGAGCAGTTCTTC. Translating it yields CSARDSRRELDNEQFF.

V usage is TRBV12-3 or TRBV12-4 and J usage is TRBJ2-7; D perhaps matches TRBD1 (6 bases). The CDR3 spans 13 residues. The germline V and J ends were trimmed by 9 bases and 2 bases, with 14 bases remaining between them. CDR3 sequence: CASTGTKTYEQYF. The CDR3 DNA follows: TGTGCCAGTACAGGGACAAAAACCTACGAGCAGTACTTC.

The chain is built from TRBV10-3 and TRBJ2-7; 8 bases align to TRBD2. This CDR3 spans 15 amino acids. V lost 2 bases, J lost 6 bases, and 9 bases stayed unmatched. Looked up from germline, CDR1 is ENHRY and CDR2 is SYGVKD. CDR3 in DNA: TGTGCCATCAGTGAGGCTAGCGGGCAATGGATCGAGCAGTACTTC. This encodes CAISEASGQWIEQYF.

The V gene is TRBV20-1, the J gene TRBJ2-1, with 9 bases aligning to TRBD2. V lost 0 bases, J lost 5 bases, and 2 bases stayed unmatched. Germline V gene sequence: CDR1 DFQATT, CDR2 SNEGSKA (reference sequence). This CDR3 has 14 residues. CDR3 DNA sequence: TGCAGTGCTAGAGATCTAGCGGGGCACAATGAGCAGTTCTTC. Translation: CSARDLAGHNEQFF.

The CDR3 DNA is TGTGCCATCGCCACGGGCTACATGGAGTTCTTC. Translation gives CAIATGYMEFF. The chain uses TRBV27 and TRBJ2-1; D unresolved. Germline CDR1 is MNHEY and CDR2 is SMNVEV (reference sequence). The CDR3 consists of 11 residues. V lost 10 bases to trimming and J lost 14 bases, with 18 bases between them.

The CDR3 coding sequence is TGTGCCAGCAGTTCCCCAGGGGGCAATCAGCCCCAGCATTTT. Its translation: CASSSPGGNQPQHF. This chain connects TRBV27 to TRBJ1-5; weak D call: TRBD1 (6 bases). The V end lost 4 bases, the J end lost 2 bases, and 9 bases lay between the germline ends. Germline V gives CDR1 MNHEY, CDR2 SMNVEV (reference sequence). This CDR3 is built from 14 residues.

The rearrangement joins TRBV3-1 to TRBJ1-3; D remains unclear. V was trimmed by 1 base and J by 1 base, leaving 11 bases between them. CDR3 length: 16 amino acids. The germline CDR1 and CDR2 sequences are LGHDT and YNNKEL (reference sequence). CDR3 sequence: CASSQARWGSGNTIYF. CDR3 nucleotide sequence: TGTGCCAGCAGCCAAGCAAGGTGGGGATCTGGAAACACCATATATTTT.

This sequence joins TRBV7-9 and TRBJ1-1; D unclear. V shed 0 bases and J shed 3 bases, with 11 bases lying between them. This CDR3 spans 15 amino acids. Germline V gene sequence: CDR1 SEHNR, CDR2 FQNEAQ (reference sequence). DNA of the CDR3: TGTGCCAGCAGCTTAGCTGATGGGGAATACACTGAAGCTTTCTTT. Translated: CASSLADGEYTEAFF.